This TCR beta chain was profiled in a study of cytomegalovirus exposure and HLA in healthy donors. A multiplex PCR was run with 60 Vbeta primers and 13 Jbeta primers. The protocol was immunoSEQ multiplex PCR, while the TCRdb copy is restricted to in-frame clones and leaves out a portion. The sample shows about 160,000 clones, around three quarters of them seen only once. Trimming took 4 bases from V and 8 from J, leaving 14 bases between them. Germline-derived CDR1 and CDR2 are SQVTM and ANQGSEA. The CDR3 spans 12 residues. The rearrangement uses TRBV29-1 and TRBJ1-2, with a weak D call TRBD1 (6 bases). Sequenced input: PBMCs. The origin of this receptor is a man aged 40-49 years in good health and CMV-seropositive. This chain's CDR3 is CSVAFRGGGYTF. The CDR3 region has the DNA TGCAGCGTTGCTTTCAGGGGAGGGGGCTACACCTTC. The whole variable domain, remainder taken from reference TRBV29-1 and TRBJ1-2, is SAVISQKPSRDICQRGTSLTIQCQVDSQVTMMFWYRQQPGQSLTLIATANQGSEATYESGFVIDKFPISRPNLTFSTLTVSNMSPEDSSIYLCSVAFRGGGYTFGSGTRLTVV.